One sample yielded the 21 T cell receptor beta chains listed below, sequenced in a study of blood T cells in healthy people across ages. Through a sample-barcoded 5' primer and a J-beta primer mix, a second PCR was run for roughly 7 to 12 cycles. TCRdb reanalysed the 5' RACE reads using MiXCR and keeps one entry per CDR3 protein. Of about 970,000 distinct CDR3 sequences listed, about 53% were seen once; the top ten hold around 21%. The sequencing sample was made of blood. Source of these receptors: a woman aged 60 to 75 in good health.

The chain joins TRBV27 to TRBJ2-2; D unresolved. CDR1 MNHEY and CDR2 SMNVEV come from the germline V gene (reference sequence). With 5 bases removed from V and 4 bases from J, the gap between germline ends came to 14 bases. This CDR3 is 15 amino acids long. In nucleotides, the CDR3 is TGTGCCAGCAGTGCCCAGGCGTCGGCCACCGGGGAGCTGTTTTTT. The encoded protein is CASSAQASATGELFF.

The rearrangement links TRBV28 to TRBJ2-4; 7 bases are a match to TRBD2. V lost 3 bases to trimming and J lost 13 bases; unmatched junction nucleotides: 9. Looked up from germline, CDR1 is MDHEN and CDR2 is SYDVKM. The CDR3 runs to 13 residues. The CDR3 protein is CASSLSGIRGQYF. Here the CDR3 DNA reads TGTGCCAGCAGTTTGAGCGGGATACGTGGGCAGTACTTC.

V gene TRBV4-1 combines with J gene TRBJ2-7; D may be TRBD1 (6 bases). The CDR3 runs 24 residues. CDR1 is MGHRA and CDR2 is YSYEKL in the germline V gene. V was clipped by 3 bases and J by 0 bases, with 39 bases between them. The CDR3 reads CASSQVWGHLAPTSSTFGSYEQYF. The CDR3 DNA reads as TGCGCCAGCAGCCAGGTATGGGGACACCTAGCTCCTACGAGCAGTACTTTTGGCTCCTACGAGCAGTACTTC.

V and J are TRBV4-1 and TRBJ2-5; D may match TRBD1 or TRBD2 (5 bases each). Trimming took off 1 base at V and 3 bases at J, with 15 bases between the two ends. The length of the CDR3 is 16 residues. The germline V gene encodes CDR1 MGHRA and CDR2 YSYEKL. DNA for the CDR3: TGCGCCAGCAGCCAAGGACGGGGCCAGGGAGAAGAGACCCAGTACTTC. Protein: CASSQGRGQGEETQYF.

The V gene is TRBV14, the J gene TRBJ1-2; TRBD1 matches at 7 bases. The CDR3 sequence is 19 residues long. CDR1 is SGHDN and CDR2 is FVKESK in the germline V gene. V shed 3 bases and J 5 bases; nucleotides not matched to a gene: 21. Here the CDR3 DNA reads TGTGCCAGCAGCCACGTTGGGAGGACAGGAGCGTCGGAGGGGTATGGCTACACCTTC. As protein: CASSHVGRTGASEGYGYTF.

The genes are TRBV20-1 and TRBJ2-4, with a tentative D call TRBD2 (6 bases). The closer fit of TRBJ2-7 to the DNA end suggests the J call may be wrong. The CDR3 has 13 residues. The germline CDR1 and CDR2 sequences are DFQATT and SNEGSKA (reference sequence). The CDR3 loop reads CSARDAGPYEQYF. In nucleotides, the CDR3 is TGCAGTGCTAGAGATGCGGGACCCTACGAGCAGTACTTC.

V usage is TRBV6-1 and J usage is TRBJ2-7; D ambiguous. Trimming cost V 1 base and J 3 bases, with 13 bases left between them. Germline CDR1 reads MNHNS; CDR2 reads SASEGT. The CDR3 has 15 residues. In DNA, the CDR3 is TGTGCCAGCAGTGAAGGAGCCAGGTATTACTACGAGCAGTACTTC. Its translation: CASSEGARYYYEQYF.

The chain uses TRBV18 and TRBJ2-5; D uncertain. Germline lookup yields CDR1 KGHSH and CDR2 LQKENI. The V gene lost 0 bases and the J gene lost 5 bases, with 13 bases spanning the gap. The CDR3 loop spans 15 amino acids. The CDR3 loop reads CASSPPKGWWETQYF. The CDR3 bases are TGTGCCAGCTCACCACCGAAGGGTTGGTGGGAGACCCAGTACTTC.

The count of this clonotype is one. This rearrangement joins TRBV6-5 to TRBJ1-2; 8 positions agree with TRBD1. The CDR3 contains 16 residues. CDR1 MNHEY and CDR2 SVGAGI come from the germline V gene. V lost 2 bases to trimming and J lost 3 bases; unmatched junction nucleotides: 8. The CDR3 DNA reads TGTGCCAGCAGTTACGGACCAGGGGGCGCTGACTATGGCTACACCTTC. Amino acid sequence: CASSYGPGGADYGYTF.

This clonotype was counted between two and nine times. V and J are TRBV12-3 or TRBV12-4 and TRBJ1-1; D not resolved. The V and J ends lost 3 bases and 4 bases respectively, with 9 bases between them. The CDR3 is 13 residues long. CDR3 region: CASSFGVGTEAFF. The CDR3 DNA reads TGTGCCAGCAGTTTCGGGGTGGGCACTGAAGCTTTCTTT.

The genes are TRBV11-2 and TRBJ1-2, with D unresolved. From germline, CDR1 is SGHAT and CDR2 FQNNGV. The CDR3 totals 13 residues. The V gene lost 2 bases and the J gene lost 0 bases, with 4 bases spanning the gap. The CDR3 DNA reads TGTGCCAGCAGCTTACCAACTAACTATGGCTACACCTTC. Amino acids: CASSLPTNYGYTF.

V usage is TRBV18 and J usage is TRBJ1-2; D is ambiguous. The germline gives CDR1 KGHSH, CDR2 LQKENI. V was cut by 5 bases and J by 6 bases, with 7 bases left in between. The CDR3 covers 11 residues. The CDR3 bases are TGTGCCAGCTCAACCATGGATGGCTACACCTTC. It translates to CASSTMDGYTF.

The table lists this clonotype with a few counts. At one end, the junction sequence differs from germline, possibly due to a read error. The genes are TRBV12-3 or TRBV12-4 and TRBJ2-5; TRBD2 matches at 8 bases. This CDR3 is built from 15 residues. CDR3 residues: CASSLEREGGKTQYF. The CDR3 nucleotides are TGTGCCAGCAGCTTAGAACGGGAGGGCGGAAAGACCCAGTACTTC.

Comment on this clonotype: A much larger clone is a single base away; this may be a read error. The genes are TRBV12-3 or TRBV12-4 and TRBJ2-3; D may be TRBD2 (5 bases). This CDR3 has 15 residues. Trimming removed 6 bases from V and 6 bases from J, with 19 bases in between. The CDR3 reads CASRRVRVGKDTQYF. The CDR3 DNA reads TGTGCCAGCAGACGAGTCCGAGTCGGGAAGGATACGCAGTATTTT.

Concerning this clonotype: At one end the junction does not follow the germline gene, possibly because of a read error. The gene calls are TRBV6-5 and TRBJ1-1, with 8 bases identical to TRBD1. The CDR3 is 13 amino acids. Germline lookup yields CDR1 MNHEY and CDR2 SVGAGI. The CDR3 DNA reads as TGTGCCAGCCACAGGGGGGAGAACACTGAGGCTTTCTTT. Translation: CASHRGENTEAFF.

This clonotype was detected only a few times. The chain recombines TRBV20-1 with TRBJ2-1; 7 bases match TRBD2. In germline, CDR1 is DFQATT, CDR2 SNEGSKA (reference sequence). The length of the CDR3 is 16 residues. The V and J ends lost 6 bases and 1 base, in that order; junction bases with no gene match: 12. In DNA form, the CDR3 reads TGCAGTGCCACCGTGGCGGGAGTAGGGTCCTACAATGAGCAGTTCTTC. As protein: CSATVAGVGSYNEQFF.

The chain employs TRBV25-1 and TRBJ2-3; 8 bases map to TRBD1. There are 17 residues in the CDR3. V was clipped by 3 bases and J by 2 bases; unmatched bases: 10. The V gene's germline CDR1 is MGHDK and CDR2 SYGVNS. The DNA of the CDR3 is TGTGCCAGCAGTGATCTAGGACAGGGAGAACACACAGATACGCAGTATTTT. This translates into CASSDLGQGEHTDTQYF.

V is TRBV29-1 and J is TRBJ2-7; perhaps D is TRBD1 or TRBD2 (5 bases each). Germline V gene sequence: CDR1 SQVTM, CDR2 ANQGSEA. Trimming left V 1 base short and J 3 bases short, with 10 bases between. CDR3 length equals 13 residues. CDR3 protein: CSVEGRDGYEQYF. Written as DNA, the CDR3 is TGCAGCGTTGAAGGCCGGGACGGCTACGAGCAGTACTTC.

In this sample, this clonotype turned up a few times. V is TRBV7-2 and J is TRBJ2-7; 11 bases align to TRBD2. Germline values: CDR1 SGHTA, CDR2 FQGNSA. This CDR3 is 15 amino acids long. V lost 7 bases, J lost 3 bases, and 8 bases stayed unmatched. CDR3 protein: CASTSYTSGSYEQYF. DNA of the CDR3: TGTGCCAGCACCTCCTATACTAGCGGGAGCTACGAGCAGTACTTC.

This clonotype was seen a handful of times. The chain joins TRBV7-8 to TRBJ2-7; TRBD2 matches 9 bases. This CDR3 contains 16 residues. Trimming at V came to 6 bases and at J to 3 bases, leaving 12 bases not matched to a gene. The V gene's germline CDR1 is SGHVS and CDR2 FQNEAQ. The CDR3 DNA is TGTGCCAGCAGACCACCCGGGACTAGCCGACTCTACGAGCAGTACTTC. Translation: CASRPPGTSRLYEQYF.

This chain connects TRBV11-2 to TRBJ2-7, with a possible D match to TRBD1 (6 bases). The length of the CDR3 is 14 residues. CDR1 is SGHAT and CDR2 is FQNNGV in the germline V gene. V was clipped by 3 bases and J by 1 base, with 10 bases between them. In DNA, the CDR3 is TGTGCCAGCAGCTTGTCGACAGGTTCCTACGAGCAGTACTTC. Translated, it gives CASSLSTGSYEQYF. Filled out from reference TRBV11-2 and TRBJ2-7, the complete variable domain reads EAGVAQSPRYKIIEKRQSVAFWCNPISGHATLYWYQQILGQGPKLLIQFQNNGVVDDSQLPKDRFSAERLKGVDSTLKIQPAKLEDSAVYLCASSLSTGSYEQYFGPGTRLTVT.